Presented here are 19 T cell receptor beta chains from one specimen sequenced in a study of identical twins. In TCRdb, the 5' RACE reads were re-called with MiXCR into one record per CDR3 protein. This table holds roughly 1.6 million distinct CDR3 sequences, about 30% found once. Input material: cord blood. The source is a newborn girl in good health.

A remark on this clonotype: It may be a read error: a sequence one base away is much more abundant. The V and J genes are TRBV29-1 and TRBJ2-1; 7 nucleotides agree with TRBD1. Gene TRBJ2-7 matches the end of the DNA better, so the J call may be wrong. CDR1 is SQVTM and CDR2 is ANQGSEA in the germline V gene. This CDR3 has 14 residues. DNA for the CDR3: TGCAGTATCACCCGGGACAGTCAATACAATGAGCAGTACTTC. Protein: CSITRDSQYNEQYF.

This clonotype was seen many times. The chain employs TRBV27 and TRBJ1-2, with 9 bases aligning to TRBD1. This CDR3 spans 13 amino acids. CDR1 MNHEY and CDR2 SMNVEV come from the germline V gene (reference sequence). The J segment lost 5 bases and the V segment lost 5 bases, leaving 3 bases of the junction unmatched. The CDR3 DNA follows: TGTGCCAGCAGTCCCGGGACAGGGTATGGCTACACCTTC. This encodes CASSPGTGYGYTF.

V gene TRBV4-1 combines with J gene TRBJ2-2; D might be TRBD2 (7 bases). The length of the CDR3 is 15 residues. With 0 bases removed from V and 6 bases from J, the gap between germline ends came to 11 bases. CDR1 is MGHRA, CDR2 YSYEKL, per germline. The CDR3 sequence is CASSQDLGGAGELFF. DNA of the CDR3: TGCGCCAGCAGCCAAGATTTAGGGGGGGCCGGGGAGCTGTTTTTT.

The V call is TRBV29-1, the J call TRBJ1-1; no firm D call. Germline V gives CDR1 SQVTM, CDR2 ANQGSEA. CDR3 size: 11 residues. V was shortened by 4 bases and J by 1 base, with 4 bases between the two germline ends. The CDR3, as DNA: TGCAGCGTTGCCTCGAACACTGAAGCTTTCTTT. Amino acid sequence: CSVASNTEAFF. The variable domain in full, with the rest retrieved from reference TRBV29-1 and TRBJ1-1, is SAVISQKPSRDICQRGTSLTIQCQVDSQVTMMFWYRQQPGQSLTLIATANQGSEATYESGFVIDKFPISRPNLTFSTLTVSNMSPEDSSIYLCSVASNTEAFFGQGTRLTVV.

J is TRBJ2-1 and V is TRBV7-9; TRBD2 is a possible D gene (6 bases). Germline V CDR1 and CDR2: SEHNR, FQNEAQ (reference sequence). The ends were cut back, 7 bases at V and 4 bases at J, with 17 bases in the middle. This CDR3 spans 15 amino acids. The CDR3 DNA is TGTGCCAGCATCTCGACTAGACCCATATACAATGAGCAGTTCTTC. As protein: CASISTRPIYNEQFF.

This clonotype was seen a few times. The chain carries TRBV5-1 and TRBJ2-5; D gene unclear. This CDR3 is 15 amino acids long. CDR1 is SGHRS, CDR2 YFSETQ, per germline. Trimming took off 4 bases at V and 2 bases at J, with 15 bases between the two ends. CDR3 bases: TGCGCCAGCAGCCACGAAAAGCGTTGGCAAGAGACCCAGTACTTC. It specifies CASSHEKRWQETQYF. Complete variable domain (other parts from reference TRBV5-1 and TRBJ2-5): KAGVTQTPRYLIKTRGQQVTLSCSPISGHRSVSWYQQTPGQGLQFLFEYFSETQRNKGNFPGRFSGRQFSNSRSEMNVSTLELGDSALYLCASSHEKRWQETQYFGPGTRLLVL.

A few counts support this clonotype. J is TRBJ2-2 and V is TRBV5-1, with D perhaps TRBD1 (6 bases). Between the trimmed V and J ends, which lost 3 bases and 2 bases, there was a span of 14 bases. From germline, CDR1 is SGHRS and CDR2 YFSETQ. The CDR3 covers 16 residues. CDR3 protein: CASSWRTEFNTGELFF. In DNA, the CDR3 is TGCGCCAGCAGCTGGCGGACAGAGTTTAACACCGGGGAGCTGTTTTTT.

This chain links TRBV14 with TRBJ1-5, with a possible D match to TRBD1 (6 bases). The length of the CDR3 is 17 residues. From germline, CDR1 is SGHDN and CDR2 FVKESK. V lost 1 base to trimming and J lost 3 bases, with 16 bases between them. CDR3 sequence reads: CASSQAGQSPSNQPQHF. The CDR3 DNA follows: TGTGCCAGCAGCCAAGCTGGACAGTCCCCTTCCAATCAGCCCCAGCATTTT.

The table lists this clonotype with a few counts. This chain connects TRBV19 to TRBJ2-7; weak D call: TRBD1 (7 bases). The J call may be incorrect, as the DNA end agrees better with TRBJ2-5. Germline loops: CDR1 LNHDA, CDR2 SQIVND (reference sequence). This CDR3 has 14 amino acids. The CDR3 DNA follows: TGTGCCAGTAGGATCCAGGGGGGTCGAGAGACCCAGTACTTC. Protein: CASRIQGGRETQYF.

This clonotype was picked up a small number of times. V usage is TRBV5-1 and J usage is TRBJ1-5, with 9 bases lining up with TRBD1. CDR3 size: 15 residues. The junction had 9 bases not matched to a gene; V was cut back by 4 bases and J by 7 bases. Germline CDR1 SGHRS, CDR2 YFSETQ. The CDR3 coding sequence is TGCGCCAGCAGCCCGGGGACAGGGATCGGGCAGCCCCAGCATTTT. Its translation: CASSPGTGIGQPQHF.

The J gene is TRBJ1-2, the V gene TRBV12-3 or TRBV12-4, with D uncertain. V lost 5 bases to trimming and J lost 0 bases, with 16 bases between them. CDR3 length: 16 amino acids. The chain's CDR3 is CASSPTGSGPNYGYTF. CDR3 nucleotide sequence: TGTGCCAGCAGTCCGACGGGATCAGGCCCTAACTATGGCTACACCTTC.

This clonotype was recorded many times. CDR3 in amino acids: CSASGGATDTQYF. In DNA form, the CDR3 reads TGCAGTGCTAGCGGGGGGGCCACAGATACGCAGTATTTT. The chain joins TRBV20-1 to TRBJ2-3; 8 bases line up with TRBD2. The CDR3 totals 13 residues. Per germline, CDR1 DFQATT and CDR2 SNEGSKA (reference sequence). The J segment lost 2 bases and the V segment lost 3 bases, leaving 1 base of the junction unmatched.

The sample holds a few counts of this clonotype. The chain links TRBV6-6 to TRBJ2-1, with D unclear. Trimming stripped 3 bases from V and 0 bases from J, with 15 bases between. In germline, CDR1 is MNHNY, CDR2 SVGAGI (reference sequence). The CDR3 length is 17 residues. The CDR3, as DNA: TGTGCCAGCAGTTATGTAATCCCCCCTAGCTCCTACAATGAGCAGTTCTTC. Protein sequence: CASSYVIPPSSYNEQFF.

The chain recombines TRBV20-1 with TRBJ2-2; 15 bases are shared with TRBD2. Trimming took 0 bases from V and 13 from J; bases not matched to a gene: 9. This CDR3 contains 16 residues. The germline CDR1 and CDR2 sequences are DFQATT and SNEGSKA (reference sequence). The CDR3 sequence: CSARDGTSGRRVGLFF. CDR3 nucleotide sequence: TGCAGTGCTAGAGATGGGACTAGCGGGAGGAGGGTTGGGCTGTTTTTT.

The CDR3 nucleotides are TGTGCCAGCAGCCAAGCGGCCGGGACAGGGTACGAGCAGTACTTC. Its translation is CASSQAAGTGYEQYF. The rearrangement links TRBV4-2 to TRBJ2-7, with 9 bases fitting TRBD1. The J segment lost 4 bases and the V segment lost 1 base, leaving 5 bases of the junction unmatched. Germline V gene sequence: CDR1 LGHNA, CDR2 YNFKEQ. This CDR3 comprises 15 residues.

The CDR3 DNA sequence: TGTGCCAGCAGCTCCCCCCTAGCGGAGGTTTACAATGAGCAGTTCTTC. This encodes CASSSPLAEVYNEQFF. This chain joins TRBV7-9 and TRBJ2-1; TRBD2 aligns across 7 bases. The CDR3 contains 16 residues. Per germline, CDR1 SEHNR and CDR2 FQNEAQ (reference sequence). With V trimmed by 4 bases and J by 4 bases, 10 bases remained unmatched.

The chain is built from TRBV9 and TRBJ2-4, with TRBD2 matching 14 bases. The CDR3 is 17 amino acids. Germline V CDR1 and CDR2: SGDLS, YYNGEE. J lost 11 bases, V lost 0 bases, and 10 bases had no gene match. Here the CDR3 reads CASSVVPLGLAGVVQYF. For the CDR3, the DNA is TGTGCCAGCAGCGTAGTACCACTGGGACTAGCGGGGGTCGTTCAGTACTTC. Supplemented by reference TRBV9 and TRBJ2-4, the full variable domain reads DSGVTQTPKHLITATGQRVTLRCSPRSGDLSVYWYQQSLDQGLQFLIQYYNGEERAKGNILERFSAQQFPDLHSELNLSSLELGDSALYFCASSVVPLGLAGVVQYFGAGTRLSVL.

CDR3 region: CASITQGGNSYEQYF. In DNA form, the CDR3 reads TGTGCCAGCATTACACAGGGGGGAAACTCCTACGAGCAGTACTTC. This chain connects TRBV6-1 to TRBJ2-7, with 8 nucleotides matching TRBD1. Germline V gene data show CDR1 as MNHNS and CDR2 as SASEGT. V lost 7 bases to trimming and J lost 0 bases; unmatched junction nucleotides: 8. The CDR3 is 15 residues long.

This rearrangement joins TRBV20-1 to TRBJ2-7; D is ambiguous. The CDR3 is 13 residues long. V lost 0 bases to trimming and J lost 3 bases, with 9 bases between them. The germline V gene encodes CDR1 DFQATT and CDR2 SNEGSKA (reference sequence). In DNA, the CDR3 is TGCAGTGCTAGAGATCTCGACGACTACGAGCAGTACTTC. This sequence encodes CSARDLDDYEQYF.